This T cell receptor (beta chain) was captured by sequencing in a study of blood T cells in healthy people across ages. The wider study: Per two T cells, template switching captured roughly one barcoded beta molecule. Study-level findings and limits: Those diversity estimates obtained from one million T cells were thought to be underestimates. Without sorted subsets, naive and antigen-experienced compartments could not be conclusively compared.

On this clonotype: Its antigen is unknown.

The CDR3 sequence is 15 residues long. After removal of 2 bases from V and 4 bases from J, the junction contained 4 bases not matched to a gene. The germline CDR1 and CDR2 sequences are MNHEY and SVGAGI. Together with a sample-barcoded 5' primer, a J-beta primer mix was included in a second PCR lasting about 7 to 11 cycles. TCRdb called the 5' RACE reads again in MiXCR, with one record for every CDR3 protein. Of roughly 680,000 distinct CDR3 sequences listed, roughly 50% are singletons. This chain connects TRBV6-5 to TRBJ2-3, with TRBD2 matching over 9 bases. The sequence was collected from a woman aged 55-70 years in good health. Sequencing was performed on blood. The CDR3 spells CASSYSGRQADTQYF. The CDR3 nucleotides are TGTGCCAGCAGTTACAGCGGGAGGCAGGCAGATACGCAGTATTTT.